This T cell receptor (beta chain) was sequenced during a study of technical replicates of blood from several donors. This clone was observed once. The CDR3 consists of 14 residues. The germline V gene encodes CDR1 GTSNPN and CDR2 SVGIG (reference sequence). V was clipped by 1 base and J by 4 bases; unmatched bases: 4. Generated by immunoSEQ multiplex PCR, the TCRdb table keeps only in-frame clones and is missing some. The table records over 85,000 clones, 90% to 97% of them present only once. The sample was T cells isolated from PBMCs. The rearrangement links TRBV30 to TRBJ2-7, with 10 bases aligning to TRBD1. The receptor was isolated from a human donor in good health. In DNA form, the CDR3 reads TGTGCCTGGAGTGCGGGACAGGGGTCGTACGAGCAGTACTTC. Protein product: CAWSAGQGSYEQYF.